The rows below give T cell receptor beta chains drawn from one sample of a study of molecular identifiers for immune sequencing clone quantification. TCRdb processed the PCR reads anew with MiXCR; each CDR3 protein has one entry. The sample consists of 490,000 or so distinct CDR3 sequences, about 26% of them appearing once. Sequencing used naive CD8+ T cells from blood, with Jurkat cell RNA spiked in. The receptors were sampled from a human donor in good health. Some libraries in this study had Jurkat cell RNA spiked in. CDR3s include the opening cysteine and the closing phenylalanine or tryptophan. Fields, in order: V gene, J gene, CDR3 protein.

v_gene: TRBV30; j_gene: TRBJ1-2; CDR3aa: CAWQKTQGDGYTF
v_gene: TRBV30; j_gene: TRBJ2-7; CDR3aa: CAWTPDNYEQYF
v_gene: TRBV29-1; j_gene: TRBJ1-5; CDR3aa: CSVEWGAGRGRGNQPQHF
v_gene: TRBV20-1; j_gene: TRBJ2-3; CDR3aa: CSASIQGPRGTDTQYF
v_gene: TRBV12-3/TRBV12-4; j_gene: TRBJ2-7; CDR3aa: CASELSGTYEQYF
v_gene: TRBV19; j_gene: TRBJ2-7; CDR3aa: CASSETGTGRDEQYF
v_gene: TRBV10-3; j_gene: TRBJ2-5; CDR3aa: CAIGSQETQYF
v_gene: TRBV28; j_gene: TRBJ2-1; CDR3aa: CASSTRLADNEQFF
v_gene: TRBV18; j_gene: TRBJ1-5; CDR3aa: CASSPPGQPQHF
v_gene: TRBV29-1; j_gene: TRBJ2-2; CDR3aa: CSAPGGENTGELFF
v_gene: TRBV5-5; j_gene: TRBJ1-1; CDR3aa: CASSAPHGDLNTEAFF
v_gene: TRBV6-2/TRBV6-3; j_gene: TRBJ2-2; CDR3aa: CASSYSRQGADTGELFF
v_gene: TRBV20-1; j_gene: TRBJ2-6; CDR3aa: CSASPRGEVGANVLTF
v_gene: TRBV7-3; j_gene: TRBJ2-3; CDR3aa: CASSAGVGGTDTQYF
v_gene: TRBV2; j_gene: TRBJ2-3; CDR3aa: CASSVSSTDTQYF
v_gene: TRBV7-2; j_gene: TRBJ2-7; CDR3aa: CASEVGGSYYEQYF
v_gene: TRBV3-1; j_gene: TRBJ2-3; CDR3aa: CASSQGLAGTQYF
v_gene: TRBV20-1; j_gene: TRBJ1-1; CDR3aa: CSTKGQVTDNTEAFF
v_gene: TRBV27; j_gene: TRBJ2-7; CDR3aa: CASSLLGTSGMYEQYF
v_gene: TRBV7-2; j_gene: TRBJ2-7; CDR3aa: CASSLGQAASEQYF
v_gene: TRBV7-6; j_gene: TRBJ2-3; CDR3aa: CASSLTGITDTQYF
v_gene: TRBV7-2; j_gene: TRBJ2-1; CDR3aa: CASSLTGPQKFF
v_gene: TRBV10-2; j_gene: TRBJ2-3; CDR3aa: CASSESRGGTDTQYF
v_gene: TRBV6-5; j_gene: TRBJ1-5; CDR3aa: CASSLGGGAGQPQHF
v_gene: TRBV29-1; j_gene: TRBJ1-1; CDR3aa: CGVGQGITEAFF
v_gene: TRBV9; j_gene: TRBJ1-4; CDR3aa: CASSGGQGAREKLFF
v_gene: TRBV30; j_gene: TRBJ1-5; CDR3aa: CAWSQTGGGQPQHF
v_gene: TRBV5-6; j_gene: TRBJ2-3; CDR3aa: CASSSGTSYTDTQYF
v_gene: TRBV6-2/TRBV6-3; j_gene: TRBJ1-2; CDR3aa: CASSYGRSSYGYTF
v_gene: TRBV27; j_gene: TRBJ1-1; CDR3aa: CASSFTGGTEAFF
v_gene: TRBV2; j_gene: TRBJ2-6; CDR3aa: CASSNGGSGANVLTF
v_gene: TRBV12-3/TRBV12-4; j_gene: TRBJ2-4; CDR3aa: CASSPMTGGAWNIQYF
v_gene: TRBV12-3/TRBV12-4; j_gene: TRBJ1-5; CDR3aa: CASTNLAGSNQPQHF
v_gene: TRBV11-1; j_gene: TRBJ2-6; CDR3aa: CASSRSFSGANVLTF
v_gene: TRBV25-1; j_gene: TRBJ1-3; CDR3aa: CASTERWGLANTIYF
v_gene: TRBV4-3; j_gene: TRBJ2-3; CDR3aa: CASSQEGRVTDTQYF
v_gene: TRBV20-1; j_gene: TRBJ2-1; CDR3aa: CSARDGLTEEQFF
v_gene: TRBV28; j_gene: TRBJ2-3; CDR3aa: CASSLDPAGPSTDTQYF
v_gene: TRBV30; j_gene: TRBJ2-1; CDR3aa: CAWSVGSGSNEQFF
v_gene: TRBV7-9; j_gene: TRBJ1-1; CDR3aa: CASSPRLTEAFF
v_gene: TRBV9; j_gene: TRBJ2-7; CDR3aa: CASSVSDYEQCF
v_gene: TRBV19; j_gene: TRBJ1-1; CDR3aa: CASSIPISGTEAFF
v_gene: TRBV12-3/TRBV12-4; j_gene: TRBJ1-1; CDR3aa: CASRAGTQTEAFF
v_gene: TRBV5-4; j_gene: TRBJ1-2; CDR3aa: CASSLGQGTNYGYTF
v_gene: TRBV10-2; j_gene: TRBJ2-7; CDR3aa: CATQGGYEQYF
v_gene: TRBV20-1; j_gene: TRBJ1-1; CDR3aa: CSASGHRGVSVSEAFF